Listed below are T cell receptor beta chains from one sample, sequenced in a study of cytomegalovirus exposure and HLA in healthy donors. This table comes from immunoSEQ multiplex PCR, and its TCRdb copy is limited to in-frame clones, with some not included. The table shows 95,000 to 150,000 clones, with around 75% occurring only once. The sequenced sample consisted of PBMCs. The receptor set was obtained from a man younger than 45 in good health and CMV-seronegative. The CDR3 runs from the conserved cysteine through the conserved F or W. Fields, in order: J gene, V gene, clone size, D gene, CDR3 protein, CDR3 DNA. D genes are given only for firm matches. Clone size is shown for a subset of rows, as once, few, many or a class of expanded clone.

J gene: TRBJ1-5; V gene: TRBV19; clone size: .; D gene: TRBD1; CDR3 protein: CASSLQGRTGRGQPQHF; CDR3 DNA: TGTGCCAGTAGTCTTCAGGGGCGGACAGGCCGGGGTCAGCCCCAGCATTTT
J gene: TRBJ1-3; V gene: TRBV6-6; clone size: .; D gene: .; CDR3 protein: CASSTSGRGRENTIYF; CDR3 DNA: TGTGCCAGCAGTACCTCGGGGAGGGGACGAGAAAACACCATATATTTT
J gene: TRBJ2-6; V gene: TRBV27; clone size: .; D gene: .; CDR3 protein: CASSAVALPGANGLTF; CDR3 DNA: TGTGCCAGCAGTGCAGTTGCGCTTCCTGGGGCCAACGGCCTGACTTTC
J gene: TRBJ2-7; V gene: TRBV13; clone size: .; D gene: TRBD1; CDR3 protein: CASSLVRTGNHEQYF; CDR3 DNA: TGTGCCAGCAGCTTAGTACGGACAGGGAACCACGAGCAGTACTTC
J gene: TRBJ2-7; V gene: TRBV19; clone size: once; D gene: TRBD1; CDR3 protein: CASRTDRGEQYF; CDR3 DNA: TGTGCCAGTAGAACGGACAGGGGCGAGCAGTACTTC
J gene: TRBJ2-2; V gene: TRBV6-1; clone size: .; D gene: .; CDR3 protein: CASSPQGSGELFF; CDR3 DNA: TGTGCCAGCAGTCCACAGGGATCCGGGGAGCTGTTTTTT
J gene: TRBJ2-3; V gene: TRBV6-1; clone size: .; D gene: TRBD2; CDR3 protein: CASSADGGGSDTQYF; CDR3 DNA: TGTGCCAGCAGTGCGGACGGGGGGGGGTCCGATACGCAGTATTTT
J gene: TRBJ2-5; V gene: TRBV5-1; clone size: .; D gene: TRBD2; CDR3 protein: CASSSTSGGQETQYF; CDR3 DNA: TGCGCCAGCAGCTCTACGAGCGGGGGGCAAGAGACCCAGTACTTC
J gene: TRBJ1-5; V gene: TRBV7-8; clone size: .; D gene: TRBD1; CDR3 protein: CASSFGDSVYQPQHF; CDR3 DNA: TGTGCCAGCAGCTTCGGGGACAGTGTATATCAGCCCCAGCATTTT
J gene: TRBJ1-3; V gene: TRBV7-9; clone size: .; D gene: .; CDR3 protein: CASSQKRDSGNTIYF; CDR3 DNA: TGTGCCAGCAGCCAGAAGAGGGACTCTGGAAACACCATATATTTT
J gene: TRBJ2-7; V gene: TRBV7-9; clone size: .; D gene: TRBD1; CDR3 protein: CASSLPFGDRAYEQYF; CDR3 DNA: TGTGCCAGCAGCTTACCTTTCGGGGACAGGGCCTACGAGCAGTACTTC
J gene: TRBJ2-7; V gene: TRBV28; clone size: few; D gene: .; CDR3 protein: CASSLYHSSYEQYF; CDR3 DNA: TGTGCCAGCAGTTTATATCATAGCTCCTACGAGCAGTACTTC
J gene: TRBJ1-1; V gene: TRBV7-9; clone size: few; D gene: .; CDR3 protein: CASSLEEGTEAFF; CDR3 DNA: TGTGCCAGCAGCTTAGAGGAGGGGACTGAAGCTTTCTTT
J gene: TRBJ2-3; V gene: TRBV10-3; clone size: once; D gene: TRBD2; CDR3 protein: CAISATGGGHGTDTQYF; CDR3 DNA: TGTGCCATCAGTGCGACGGGCGGGGGGCACGGCACAGATACGCAGTATTTT
J gene: TRBJ2-7; V gene: TRBV5-4; clone size: .; D gene: .; CDR3 protein: CASSLGQDVSYEQYF; CDR3 DNA: TGTGCCAGCAGCTTGGGACAGGATGTCTCCTACGAGCAGTACTTC
J gene: TRBJ1-1; V gene: TRBV5-6; clone size: .; D gene: .; CDR3 protein: CASRPTGLSDPEAFF; CDR3 DNA: TGTGCCAGCAGGCCCACAGGGCTCTCAGACCCTGAAGCTTTCTTT
J gene: TRBJ1-1; V gene: TRBV19; clone size: .; D gene: .; CDR3 protein: CASSIPRQGPGTEAFF; CDR3 DNA: TGTGCCAGTAGTATACCGCGCCAGGGGCCTGGTACTGAAGCTTTCTTT
J gene: TRBJ2-7; V gene: TRBV28; clone size: .; D gene: .; CDR3 protein: CASSLALTDPTYEQYF; CDR3 DNA: TGTGCCAGCAGTTTGGCTCTGACAGATCCCACCTACGAGCAGTACTTC
J gene: TRBJ2-4; V gene: TRBV18; clone size: .; D gene: .; CDR3 protein: CASSLTTAGKNIQYF; CDR3 DNA: TGTGCCAGCTCCCTCACGACAGCTGGCAAAAACATTCAGTACTTC
J gene: TRBJ2-7; V gene: TRBV11-2; clone size: .; D gene: .; CDR3 protein: CASSFGQGSYEQYF; CDR3 DNA: TGTGCCAGCAGCTTTGGCCAGGGCTCCTACGAGCAGTACTTC
J gene: TRBJ2-3; V gene: TRBV7-2; clone size: .; D gene: TRBD1; CDR3 protein: CASSLLTGTADTQYF; CDR3 DNA: TGTGCCAGCAGCTTGTTGACAGGGACGGCAGATACGCAGTATTTT
J gene: TRBJ2-7; V gene: TRBV5-1; clone size: .; D gene: TRBD1; CDR3 protein: CASSQGGAGYYEQYF; CDR3 DNA: TGCGCCAGCAGTCAAGGGGGCGCGGGTTACTACGAGCAGTACTTC
J gene: TRBJ1-6; V gene: TRBV21-1; clone size: .; D gene: .; CDR3 protein: CASSKASGPGF; CDR3 DNA: TGTGCCAGCAGCAAAGCCTCCGGTCCGGGCTTT
J gene: TRBJ1-2; V gene: TRBV6-5; clone size: .; D gene: .; CDR3 protein: CASRKQGSYGYTF; CDR3 DNA: TGTGCCAGCAGGAAACAGGGCAGCTATGGCTACACCTTC
J gene: TRBJ2-2; V gene: TRBV4-3; clone size: .; D gene: TRBD2; CDR3 protein: CASSQDMLAGGHLNTGELFF; CDR3 DNA: TGCGCCAGCAGCCAAGATATGCTAGCGGGGGGCCATTTAAACACCGGGGAGCTGTTTTTT
J gene: TRBJ1-5; V gene: TRBV4-1; clone size: few; D gene: .; CDR3 protein: CASSQERSRNDRSFYSNQPQHF; CDR3 DNA: TGCGCCAGCAGCCAAGAACGATCCCGGAATGACAGGAGCTTTTATAGCAATCAGCCCCAGCATTTT
J gene: TRBJ1-5; V gene: TRBV2; clone size: .; D gene: .; CDR3 protein: CASSDLHRNQPQHF; CDR3 DNA: TGTGCCAGCAGTGACCTGCACCGGAATCAGCCCCAGCATTTT
J gene: TRBJ1-2; V gene: TRBV30; clone size: .; D gene: .; CDR3 protein: CAWSESQSLGYGYTF; CDR3 DNA: TGTGCCTGGAGTGAGTCCCAATCCCTAGGCTATGGCTACACCTTC
J gene: TRBJ1-5; V gene: TRBV19; clone size: .; D gene: TRBD1; CDR3 protein: CASSPDWQDRGIWLSNQPQHF; CDR3 DNA: TGTGCCAGTAGTCCCGATTGGCAGGACAGGGGTATTTGGTTGAGCAATCAGCCCCAGCATTTT
J gene: TRBJ1-1; V gene: TRBV5-1; clone size: few; D gene: .; CDR3 protein: CASGGGAPNTEAFF; CDR3 DNA: TGCGCCAGCGGCGGGGGGGCGCCTAACACTGAAGCTTTCTTT
J gene: TRBJ1-2; V gene: TRBV30; clone size: .; D gene: TRBD1; CDR3 protein: CAWSGRTKGRGYYYGYTF; CDR3 DNA: TGTGCCTGGAGTGGAAGGACAAAGGGCAGGGGGTATTACTATGGCTACACCTTC
J gene: TRBJ1-5; V gene: TRBV28; clone size: .; D gene: .; CDR3 protein: CASRLRGGFSNQPQHF; CDR3 DNA: TGTGCCAGCAGGCTTAGGGGGGGTTTTAGCAATCAGCCCCAGCATTTT
J gene: TRBJ2-2; V gene: TRBV4-1; clone size: .; D gene: .; CDR3 protein: CASSLTRNTGELFF; CDR3 DNA: TGCGCCAGCAGCCTAACTCGGAACACCGGGGAGCTGTTTTTT
J gene: TRBJ2-2; V gene: TRBV5-1; clone size: .; D gene: TRBD1; CDR3 protein: CASNSEGTGNTGELFF; CDR3 DNA: TGCGCCAGCAACTCTGAAGGGACAGGGAACACCGGGGAGCTGTTTTTT
J gene: TRBJ2-1; V gene: TRBV19; clone size: .; D gene: TRBD1; CDR3 protein: CASSIRQGTYNEQFF; CDR3 DNA: TGTGCCAGTAGTATAAGACAGGGGACCTACAATGAGCAGTTCTTC
J gene: TRBJ1-1; V gene: TRBV7-2; clone size: few; D gene: .; CDR3 protein: CASSLGGRNTEAFF; CDR3 DNA: TGTGCCAGCAGCTTAGGGGGCAGGAACACTGAAGCTTTCTTT
J gene: TRBJ1-4; V gene: TRBV6-5; clone size: .; D gene: TRBD1; CDR3 protein: CASKTGAWNEKLFF; CDR3 DNA: TGTGCCAGCAAGACAGGGGCTTGGAATGAAAAACTGTTTTTT
J gene: TRBJ2-3; V gene: TRBV9; clone size: .; D gene: TRBD2; CDR3 protein: CASSVTGLAGGYPRTDTQYF; CDR3 DNA: TGTGCCAGCAGCGTTACTGGACTAGCGGGGGGCTACCCCAGGACAGATACGCAGTATTTT
J gene: TRBJ1-1; V gene: TRBV6-5; clone size: .; D gene: .; CDR3 protein: CASSYGGPNTEAFF; CDR3 DNA: TGTGCCAGCAGTTACGGGGGCCCGAACACTGAAGCTTTCTTT
J gene: TRBJ1-5; V gene: TRBV6-5; clone size: once; D gene: .; CDR3 protein: CASSRGLNSNQPQHF; CDR3 DNA: TGTGCCAGCAGTCGCGGACTCAATAGCAATCAGCCCCAGCATTTT
J gene: TRBJ2-1; V gene: TRBV10-1; clone size: .; D gene: TRBD2; CDR3 protein: CASSERLAGSYNEQFF; CDR3 DNA: TGCGCCAGCAGTGAACGACTAGCGGGTTCGTACAATGAGCAGTTCTTC
J gene: TRBJ2-3; V gene: TRBV6-6; clone size: .; D gene: TRBD2; CDR3 protein: CASRRLAGGTDTQYF; CDR3 DNA: TGTGCCAGCAGGCGGCTAGCGGGGGGCACAGATACGCAGTATTTT
J gene: TRBJ2-6; V gene: TRBV7-9; clone size: .; D gene: .; CDR3 protein: CSSSMTDTFSGANVLTF; CDR3 DNA: TGTTCCAGCAGCATGACAGATACCTTCTCTGGGGCCAACGTCCTGACTTTC
J gene: TRBJ1-1; V gene: TRBV5-1; clone size: .; D gene: .; CDR3 protein: CASSFQGNTEAFF; CDR3 DNA: TGCGCCAGCAGCTTTCAGGGGAACACTGAAGCTTTCTTT
J gene: TRBJ2-1; V gene: TRBV6-6; clone size: .; D gene: .; CDR3 protein: CASSYGGNEQFF; CDR3 DNA: TGTGCCAGCAGTTACGGGGGGAATGAGCAGTTCTTC
J gene: TRBJ2-3; V gene: TRBV28; clone size: few; D gene: TRBD2; CDR3 protein: CASSFRLAGGISTDTQYF; CDR3 DNA: TGTGCCAGCAGTTTCAGACTAGCGGGGGGGATTAGCACAGATACGCAGTATTTT
J gene: TRBJ2-1; V gene: TRBV5-4; clone size: few; D gene: .; CDR3 protein: CASSLAAHTYNEQFF; CDR3 DNA: TGTGCCAGCAGCTTGGCCGCACATACCTACAATGAGCAGTTCTTC